A selection of T cell receptor beta chains follows, all from one sample in a study of blood T cell repertoires in COVID-19. The data were produced by immunoSEQ multiplex PCR, yet TCRdb's version contains in-frame clones alone and is incomplete. This sample has hundreds of thousands of clones, with about 85% found just once. The sequenced material came from PBMCs or T cells enriched from blood (not recorded which). The receptors come from a woman between 18 and 29 years old with acute COVID-19. Both conserved end residues are part of each CDR3. D genes are given only for firm matches. Not all rows give a size; the values are once, few, many and, for expanded clones, a class.

>TRBJ1-6|few|TRBV11-2|TRBD1
CASSPLRDRVGSPLHF
TGTGCCAGCAGCCCCCTCCGGGACAGGGTCGGTTCACCCCTCCACTTT
>TRBJ2-3|NA|TRBV30|TRBD2
CAWTSSGRRSDTQYF
TGTGCCTGGACTTCTAGCGGGAGACGCTCAGATACGCAGTATTTT
>TRBJ2-7|NA|TRBV6-1|TRBD1
CASSEWGQENYEQYF
TGTGCCAGCAGTGAGTGGGGACAGGAGAATTACGAGCAGTACTTC
>TRBJ1-2|NA|TRBV3-1/TRBV3-2|TRBD1
CASSQVQGAMGYTF
TGTGCCAGCAGCCAAGTCCAGGGGGCGATGGGCTACACCTTC
>TRBJ1-1|NA|TRBV27|NA
CTSSGTVNTEAFF
TGTACCAGCAGTGGAACAGTGAACACTGAAGCTTTCTTT
>TRBJ1-1|NA|TRBV30|NA
CAWSRTRNTEAFF
TGTGCCTGGAGCCGTACAAGAAACACTGAAGCTTTCTTT
>TRBJ1-1|NA|TRBV2|TRBD1
CASSGQGATEAFF
TGTGCCAGCAGTGGTCAGGGGGCTACTGAAGCTTTCTTT
>TRBJ1-5|NA|TRBV4-1|NA
CASSQDEVWGNQPQHF
TGCGCCAGCAGCCAAGATGAGGTTTGGGGCAATCAGCCCCAGCATTTT
>TRBJ2-5|NA|TRBV29-1|TRBD2
CSARGASGRETQYF
TGCAGCGCCCGGGGGGCTAGCGGGAGGGAGACCCAGTACTTC
>TRBJ1-3|NA|TRBV9|NA
CASSVAGQGNTIYF
TGTGCCAGCAGCGTAGCAGGTCAGGGAAACACCATATATTTT
>TRBJ1-5|NA|TRBV6-5|NA
CASATGGNQPQHF
TGTGCCAGCGCCACAGGAGGCAATCAGCCCCAGCATTTT
>TRBJ2-7|NA|TRBV21-1|NA
CASSRTGLISYEQYF
TGTGCCAGCAGCAGGACAGGACTTATCTCCTACGAGCAGTACTTC
>TRBJ2-7|NA|TRBV27|TRBD1
CASSPGQGFAYEQYF
TGTGCCAGCAGCCCGGGACAGGGGTTCGCCTACGAGCAGTACTTC
>TRBJ1-5|NA|TRBV27|TRBD1
CASSYNTGGGSNQPQHF
TGTGCCAGCAGTTATAATACAGGGGGAGGTAGCAATCAGCCCCAGCATTTT
>TRBJ1-1|NA|TRBV18|TRBD1
CASSPRDRLTNTEAFF
TGTGCCAGCTCACCCCGGGACAGGTTGACTAACACTGAAGCTTTCTTT
>TRBJ1-6|NA|TRBV3-1/TRBV3-2|NA
CASSQTGFADSPLHF
TGTGCCAGCAGCCAAACAGGGTTCGCGGATTCACCCCTCCACTTT
>TRBJ2-5|NA|TRBV30|TRBD2
CAFGLAGSWETQYF
TGTGCCTTCGGGCTAGCGGGTTCCTGGGAGACCCAGTACTTC
>TRBJ2-7|once|TRBV19|NA
CASSIFAPTGTYEQYF
TGTGCCAGTAGTATATTTGCACCGACAGGAACCTACGAGCAGTACTTC
>TRBJ1-6|NA|TRBV4-2|TRBD1
CASSQEDRGYNSPLHF
TGTGCCAGCAGCCAAGAGGACAGGGGATATAATTCACCCCTCCACTTT
>TRBJ1-2|NA|TRBV29-1|NA
CSVEGSGLFGYTF
TGCAGCGTTGAAGGCTCTGGACTATTTGGCTACACCTTC
>TRBJ1-2|NA|TRBV11-2|NA
CASSLDSNYGYTF
TGTGCCAGCAGCTTGGACAGTAACTATGGCTACACCTTC
>TRBJ2-1|NA|TRBV2|NA
CASRFLGDEQFF
TGTGCCAGCAGGTTCCTAGGCGATGAGCAGTTCTTC
>TRBJ1-2|once|TRBV7-9|NA
CASSLAVGGNYGYTF
TGTGCCAGCAGCTTAGCGGTGGGAGGAAACTATGGCTACACCTTC
>TRBJ1-5|NA|TRBV19|NA
CASLSRVNQPQHF
TGTGCCTCCCTTTCCAGGGTCAATCAGCCCCAGCATTTT
>TRBJ1-5|few|TRBV19|NA
CASSIRGANNQPQHF
TGTGCCAGTAGTATTCGGGGGGCCAACAATCAGCCCCAGCATTTT
>TRBJ2-5|NA|TRBV5-4|NA
CASSLRSPVETQYF
TGTGCCAGCAGCTTGCGGAGCCCTGTAGAGACCCAGTACTTC
>TRBJ2-3|NA|TRBV5-6|NA
CASTHSEATQYF
TGTGCCAGCACCCATAGCGAGGCTACGCAGTATTTT
>TRBJ1-4|NA|TRBV5-6|NA
CASSVRGALGTNEKLFF
TGTGCCAGCAGCGTTCGGGGGGCTCTCGGAACTAATGAAAAACTGTTTTTT
>TRBJ1-5|NA|TRBV9|NA
CASSVEGHQPQHF
TGTGCCAGCAGCGTAGAGGGGCATCAGCCCCAGCATTTT
>TRBJ2-3|NA|TRBV23-1|NA
CASSTTRASTDTQYF
TGCGCCAGCAGCACCACTAGGGCTAGCACAGATACGCAGTATTTT
>TRBJ1-6|NA|TRBV27|TRBD1
CASSLMTGQDLAYNSPLHF
TGTGCCAGCAGTTTAATGACGGGACAGGACTTAGCCTATAATTCACCCCTCCACTTT
>TRBJ2-1|NA|TRBV18|TRBD2
CASSRTSGDNEQFF
TGTGCCAGCTCACGTACTAGCGGGGACAATGAGCAGTTCTTC
>TRBJ1-2|NA|TRBV3-1/TRBV3-2|NA
CASSHSGQNGYTF
TGTGCCAGCAGCCACTCAGGACAGAATGGCTACACCTTC
>TRBJ1-2|NA|TRBV6-5|TRBD1
CASSSVQGGNYGYTF
TGTGCCAGCAGCTCTGTTCAGGGGGGTAACTATGGCTACACCTTC
>TRBJ2-7|NA|TRBV19|TRBD1
CASSGTGGETYEQYF
TGTGCCAGTAGTGGGACAGGGGGTGAAACCTACGAGCAGTACTTC
>TRBJ1-6|NA|TRBV27|NA
CASSLWVGVNSPLHF
TGTGCCAGCAGTTTATGGGTGGGAGTAAATTCACCCCTCCACTTT
>TRBJ2-5|NA|TRBV7-6|NA
CASSLGQTYQETQYF
TGTGCCAGCAGCTTAGGACAGACCTACCAAGAGACCCAGTACTTC
>TRBJ2-5|NA|TRBV29-1|TRBD1
CSVAAGTAQETQYF
TGCAGCGTAGCTGCCGGGACAGCGCAAGAGACCCAGTACTTC
>TRBJ1-1|NA|TRBV6-6|NA
CASHGGFTEAFF
TGTGCCAGCCACGGGGGGTTCACTGAAGCTTTCTTT
>TRBJ2-1|NA|TRBV4-1|TRBD2
CASSQLGGSSYNEQFF
TGCGCCAGCAGCCAATTGGGCGGGAGCTCCTACAATGAGCAGTTCTTC
>TRBJ1-1|NA|TRBV28|NA
CASSFPTGRGFVNTEAFF
TGTGCCAGCAGTTTTCCGACAGGTCGGGGTTTTGTAAACACTGAAGCTTTCTTT
>TRBJ2-7|once|TRBV30|TRBD2
CAWSLRLAGGGEQYF
TGTGCCTGGAGTCTAAGACTAGCGGGAGGGGGCGAGCAGTACTTC
>TRBJ2-3|NA|TRBV3-1/TRBV3-2|TRBD2
CASSRRPGLGTDTQYF
TGTGCCAGCAGCCGGCGACCGGGACTAGGCACAGATACGCAGTATTTT
>TRBJ2-7|NA|TRBV28|NA
CASSQGGTVFEQYF
TGTGCCAGCAGTCAAGGGGGTACGGTCTTCGAGCAGTACTTC
>TRBJ2-1|few|TRBV7-6|TRBD2
CASSPGTSGTGNEQFF
TGTGCCAGCAGCCCTGGGACTAGCGGGACGGGGAATGAGCAGTTCTTC
>TRBJ2-7|NA|TRBV5-4|NA
CASSLVQGDYEQYF
TGTGCCAGCAGCTTGGTTCAGGGCGATTACGAGCAGTACTTC
>TRBJ1-1|NA|TRBV12-5|NA
CASGLGQVNTEAFF
TGTGCTAGTGGTTTGGGACAGGTGAACACTGAAGCTTTCTTT